The rows below give T cell receptor beta chains drawn from one sample of a study of blood T cells in healthy people across ages. A single record per CDR3 protein comes from TCRdb applying MiXCR to the 5' RACE reads. The sample has fewer than 900,000 distinct CDR3 sequences; 35% to 45% are singletons. Sequenced sample: blood. These receptors all come from a woman in her sixties in good health. The CDR3 runs from the conserved cysteine through the conserved F or W. A D gene is named only where the DNA matches it firmly. Expanded clones are given a class, and other clones once, few, many or no size at all.

D,V,J,size,CDR3,DNA
-,TRBV30,TRBJ1-2,-,CAWSVGQGYGYTF,TGTGCCTGGAGTGTAGGGCAGGGCTATGGCTACACCTTC
-,TRBV4-2,TRBJ2-7,few,CASSQDRLDSYEQYF,TGTGCCAGCAGCCAAGATCGACTAGACTCCTACGAGCAGTACTTC
-,TRBV7-2,TRBJ1-2,few,CASSLAVAGYTF,TGTGCCAGCAGCTTAGCGGTAGCTGGCTACACCTTC
-,TRBV7-2,TRBJ2-5,few,CASSSPGAGETQYF,TGTGCCAGCAGTTCCCCGGGGGCAGGAGAGACCCAGTACTTC
-,TRBV9,TRBJ2-3,-,CASSVAADHTDTQYF,TGTGCCAGCAGCGTAGCGGCGGACCACACAGATACGCAGTATTTT
-,TRBV20-1,TRBJ1-1,-,CSARVPGVNTEAFF,TGCAGTGCTAGAGTTCCGGGCGTGAACACTGAAGCTTTCTTT
TRBD2,TRBV28,TRBJ2-7,many,CASTIALAGGGEQYF,TGTGCCAGCACCATCGCCCTAGCGGGAGGAGGCGAGCAGTACTTC
TRBD2,TRBV9,TRBJ2-1,few,CASSVTGGINEQFF,TGTGCCAGCAGCGTAACGGGGGGGATTAATGAGCAGTTCTTC
-,TRBV9,TRBJ2-7,-,CASSFPKTTGASYNEQYF,TGTGCCAGCAGCTTCCCCAAGACGACGGGGGCTTCCTACAATGAGCAGTACTTC
-,TRBV13,TRBJ2-1,-,CASVRAVNEQFF,TGTGCCAGCGTGCGGGCTGTAAATGAGCAGTTCTTC
-,TRBV7-2,TRBJ1-1,-,CASSTMENTEAFF,TGTGCCAGCAGCACAATGGAGAACACTGAAGCTTTCTTT
-,TRBV30,TRBJ1-2,-,CAWNDMSYGYTF,TGTGCCTGGAATGATATGAGCTATGGCTACACCTTC
-,TRBV20-1,TRBJ2-7,few,CSARDRQGIVYEQYF,TGCAGTGCTAGAGATAGGCAGGGAATTGTCTACGAGCAGTACTTC
-,TRBV29-1,TRBJ1-1,-,CSGGRRGGAEAFF,TGCAGCGGGGGAAGGAGAGGGGGTGCTGAAGCTTTCTTT
-,TRBV20-1,TRBJ2-1,-,CSASPTIGSYNEQFF,TGCAGTGCGTCCCCCACCATCGGCTCCTACAATGAGCAGTTCTTC
-,TRBV2,TRBJ2-5,-,CASTTSRGETQYF,TGTGCCAGCACCACCTCCCGAGGAGAGACCCAGTACTTC
-,TRBV7-2,TRBJ1-5,-,CASSQQGYNQPQHF,TGTGCCAGCAGCCAACAGGGTTACAATCAGCCCCAGCATTTT
-,TRBV24-1,TRBJ2-7,-,CATSDSDRSYNEQYF,TGTGCCACCAGTGATTCCGACCGCTCCTACAATGAGCAGTACTTC
-,TRBV29-1,TRBJ2-1,-,CSVEAPPGQTNEQFF,TGCAGCGTTGAGGCCCCACCGGGACAAACCAATGAGCAGTTCTTC
TRBD2,TRBV20-1,TRBJ2-5,-,CSASAGGGIAEQYF,TGCAGTGCTAGTGCGGGGGGCGGGATAGCTGAGCAGTACTTC
-,TRBV27,TRBJ2-7,-,CASRPPGPAYEQYF,TGTGCCAGCAGACCCCCGGGACCGGCCTACGAGCAGTACTTC
TRBD1,TRBV5-1,TRBJ2-7,-,CASSLAFRGPVEQYF,TGCGCCAGCAGCTTGGCCTTCAGGGGGCCGGTCGAGCAGTACTTC
-,TRBV12-3/TRBV12-4,TRBJ2-3,-,CATLWSGDTQYF,TGTGCCACCCTGTGGTCGGGAGATACGCAGTATTTT
TRBD1,TRBV2,TRBJ2-7,few,CASRAGTGGLYEQYF,TGTGCCAGCCGAGCCGGGACAGGGGGTTTGTACGAGCAGTACTTC
-,TRBV7-3,TRBJ1-1,-,CASSLAGQTTEAFF,TGTGCCAGCAGCTTGGCCGGACAGACCACTGAAGCTTTCTTT
-,TRBV6-5,TRBJ2-7,-,CASSYAEGSEQYF,TGTGCCAGCAGTTACGCGGAGGGATCCGAGCAGTACTTC
-,TRBV28,TRBJ2-5,-,CASSNRDNEETQYF,TGTGCCAGCAGCAACCGGGACAATGAAGAGACCCAGTACTTC
-,TRBV15,TRBJ1-2,-,CATSRAAGFLDGYTF,TGTGCCACCAGCAGAGCCGCAGGCTTCCTCGATGGCTACACCTTC
TRBD2,TRBV20-1,TRBJ2-7,few,CSAGRGGGAEQYF,TGCAGTGCTGGGCGCGGGGGTGGTGCCGAGCAGTACTTC
-,TRBV7-2,TRBJ1-5,-,CASSLGPLPQHF,TGTGCCAGCAGCCTGGGACCTTTGCCCCAGCATTTT
-,TRBV7-9,TRBJ2-5,many,CASSLDLGAGETQYF,TGTGCCAGCAGCTTAGACTTGGGAGCAGGAGAGACCCAGTACTTC
-,TRBV20-1,TRBJ1-5,-,CSARDLGQNQPQHF,TGCAGTGCTAGAGATCTAGGACAAAATCAGCCCCAGCATTTT
TRBD1,TRBV7-8,TRBJ2-7,few,CASSQMTGGYEQYF,TGTGCCAGCAGCCAAATGACAGGGGGCTACGAGCAGTACTTC
TRBD1,TRBV6-1,TRBJ1-2,-,CASTGTGIEGYTF,TGTGCCAGCACCGGGACAGGGATCGAAGGCTACACCTTC
-,TRBV7-3,TRBJ1-6,-,CASSLGLGHNAPLHF,TGTGCCAGCAGCCTAGGCCTCGGACATAATGCACCCCTCCACTTT
-,TRBV3-1,TRBJ2-2,-,CASRVGGAYTGELFF,TGTGCCAGCAGGGTTGGGGGGGCTTACACCGGGGAGCTGTTTTTT
TRBD2,TRBV5-8,TRBJ2-5,-,CASSLVGSREAYEQYF,TGTGCCAGCAGCTTGGTGGGGTCGCGGGAGGCATATGAGCAGTACTTC
TRBD2,TRBV7-2,TRBJ2-3,-,CASSLVVASGAADTQYF,TGTGCCAGCAGCTTAGTTGTTGCTAGCGGGGCTGCAGATACGCAGTATTTT
-,TRBV7-2,TRBJ1-1,-,CASSYTSNTEAFF,TGTGCCAGCAGCTACACATCGAACACTGAAGCTTTCTTT
TRBD1,TRBV18,TRBJ2-1,-,CASSPPGQLYYNEQFF,TGTGCCAGCTCACCACCGGGACAGCTATACTACAATGAGCAGTTCTTC
-,TRBV6-6,TRBJ1-1,-,CASSPGLGKNTEAFF,TGTGCCAGCAGTCCTGGTCTGGGTAAAAACACTGAAGCTTTCTTT
-,TRBV20-1,TRBJ2-1,-,CSAPLGGSYNEQFF,TGCAGTGCTCCCCTGGGCGGGTCTTACAATGAGCAGTTCTTC
-,TRBV6-1,TRBJ2-1,-,CASSVVGAGVYNEQFF,TGTGCCAGCAGTGTCGTGGGGGCGGGAGTCTACAATGAGCAGTTCTTC
TRBD1,TRBV5-1,TRBJ1-1,once,CASSDRTGGTEAFF,TGCGCCAGCAGCGACAGGACAGGGGGCACTGAAGCTTTCTTT
-,TRBV7-2,TRBJ2-1,few,CASSWFSGVNEQFF,TGTGCCAGCAGCTGGTTTTCGGGAGTAAATGAGCAGTTCTTC
TRBD2,TRBV4-2,TRBJ2-7,many,CASSPQTSGREQYF,TGTGCCAGCAGCCCCCAGACTAGCGGGAGGGAGCAGTACTTC